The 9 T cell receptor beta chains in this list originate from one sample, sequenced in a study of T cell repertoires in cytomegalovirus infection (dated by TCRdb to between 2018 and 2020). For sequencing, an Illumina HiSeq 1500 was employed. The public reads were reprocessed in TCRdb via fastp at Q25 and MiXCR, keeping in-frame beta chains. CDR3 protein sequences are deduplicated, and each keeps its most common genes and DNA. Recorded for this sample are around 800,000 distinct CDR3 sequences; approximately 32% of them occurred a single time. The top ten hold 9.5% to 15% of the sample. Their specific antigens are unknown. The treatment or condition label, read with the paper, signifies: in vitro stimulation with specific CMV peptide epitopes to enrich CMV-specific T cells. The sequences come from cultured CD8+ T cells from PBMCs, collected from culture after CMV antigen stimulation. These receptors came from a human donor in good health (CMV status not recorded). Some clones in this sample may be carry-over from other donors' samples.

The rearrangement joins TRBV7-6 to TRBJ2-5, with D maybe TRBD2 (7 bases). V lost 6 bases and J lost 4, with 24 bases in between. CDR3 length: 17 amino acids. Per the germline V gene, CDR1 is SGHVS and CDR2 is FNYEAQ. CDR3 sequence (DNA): TGTGCCAGCAGACCAGTTCCTGTGGGGGGGCGCTTAGAGACCCAGTACTTC. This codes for CASRPVPVGGRLETQYF.

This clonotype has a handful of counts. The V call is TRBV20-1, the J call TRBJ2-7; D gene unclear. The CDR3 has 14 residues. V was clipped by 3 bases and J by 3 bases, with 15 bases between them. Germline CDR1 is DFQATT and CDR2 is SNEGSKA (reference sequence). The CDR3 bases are TGCAGTGCTAGTTTGAACGAGATTCGCTACGAGCAGTACTTC. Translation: CSASLNEIRYEQYF.

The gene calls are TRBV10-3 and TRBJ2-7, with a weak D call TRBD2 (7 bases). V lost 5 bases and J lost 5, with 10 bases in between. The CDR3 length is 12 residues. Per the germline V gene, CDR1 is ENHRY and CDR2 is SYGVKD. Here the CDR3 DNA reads TGTGCCATCAGTTCGGGGGGCGACGAGCAGTACGTC. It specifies CAISSGGDEQYV.

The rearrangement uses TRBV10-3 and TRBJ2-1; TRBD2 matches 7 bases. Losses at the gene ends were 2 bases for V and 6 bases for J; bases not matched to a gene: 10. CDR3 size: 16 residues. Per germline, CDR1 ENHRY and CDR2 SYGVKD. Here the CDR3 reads CAISEARREGRNEQFF. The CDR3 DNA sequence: TGTGCCATCAGTGAGGCCCGGAGGGAGGGACGCAATGAGCAGTTCTTC.

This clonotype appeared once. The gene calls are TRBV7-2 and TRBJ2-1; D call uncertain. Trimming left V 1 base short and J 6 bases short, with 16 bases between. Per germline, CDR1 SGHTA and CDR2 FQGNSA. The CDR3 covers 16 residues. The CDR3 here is CASSLERLHTFNEQFF. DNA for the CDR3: TGTGCCAGCAGCTTAGAAAGACTCCACACCTTCAATGAGCAGTTCTTC.

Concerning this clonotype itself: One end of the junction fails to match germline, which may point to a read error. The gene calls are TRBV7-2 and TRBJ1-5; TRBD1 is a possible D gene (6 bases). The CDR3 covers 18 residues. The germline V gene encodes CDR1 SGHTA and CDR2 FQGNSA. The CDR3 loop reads CASGLARQGMYSNQPQHF. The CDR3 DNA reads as TGTGCCAGCGGCTTAGCGCGTCAGGGGATGTATAGCAATCAGCCCCAGCATTTT.

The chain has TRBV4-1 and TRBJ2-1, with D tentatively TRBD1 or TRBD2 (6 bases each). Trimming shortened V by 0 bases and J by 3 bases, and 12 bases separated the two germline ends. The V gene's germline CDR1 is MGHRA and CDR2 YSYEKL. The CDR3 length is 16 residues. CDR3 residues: CASSQDLRGVYNEQFF. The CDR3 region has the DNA TGCGCCAGCAGCCAAGATCTAAGGGGGGTCTACAATGAGCAGTTCTTC.

In DNA form, the CDR3 reads TGTGCCATCAGTGGGGGTGTGGGGGAAGGTCAGCCCCAGCATTTT. Amino acids: CAISGGVGEGQPQHF. The chain uses TRBV10-3 and TRBJ1-5; possible D gene TRBD1, 5 bases. The CDR3 totals 15 residues. Germline CDR1 reads ENHRY; CDR2 reads SYGVKD. Trimming stripped 4 bases from V and 6 bases from J, with 16 bases between.

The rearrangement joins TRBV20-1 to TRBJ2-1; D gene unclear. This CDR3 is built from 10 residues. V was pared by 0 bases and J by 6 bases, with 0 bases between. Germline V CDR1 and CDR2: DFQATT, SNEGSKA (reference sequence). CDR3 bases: TGCAGTGCTAGAGACAATGAGCAGTTCTTC. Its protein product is CSARDNEQFF.